The 29 T cell receptor beta chains presented below share a single source sample, sequenced in a study of shared clonotypes between healthy human individuals. Method: immunoSEQ multiplex PCR; TCRdb's copy keeps in-frame clones and lacks some. There are around 720,000 clones in the sample; approximately 73% occur only once, and more than 1.5% lies in the top ten. The sample consisted of memory CD4+ T cells sorted from blood. The subset was: CD45RA-negative fraction. These TCRs come from a woman aged 30 to 39 in good health.

V gene TRBV5-1 combines with J gene TRBJ1-4, with D unclear. V lost 1 base and J 6 bases, leaving 10 bases between the germline ends. The germline V gene encodes CDR1 SGHRS and CDR2 YFSETQ. There are 14 residues in the CDR3. CDR3 nucleotide sequence: TGCGCCAGCAGCTTGAGAGGGAGCTATGAAAAACTGTTTTTT. It encodes CASSLRGSYEKLFF.

The V gene is TRBV9, the J gene TRBJ2-3, with 10 positions matching TRBD2. The CDR3 has 16 residues. Trimming took 3 bases from V and 1 from J; bases not matched to a gene: 5. Germline-derived CDR1 and CDR2 are SGDLS and YYNGEE. The CDR3 DNA reads TGTGCCAGCAGCGCCTCCGGGACTAGCGGCACAGATACGCAGTATTTT. This sequence encodes CASSASGTSGTDTQYF.

This clone was recorded once. The chain employs TRBV29-1 and TRBJ2-5; TRBD2 agrees at 13 bases. Germline V lookup: CDR1 SQVTM, CDR2 ANQGSEA. The CDR3 has 15 amino acids. V lost 5 bases and J lost 3; bases outside the gene matches: 6. The CDR3 region is CSVSTSGRTKETQYF. The DNA for the CDR3 is TGCAGCGTTTCGACTAGCGGGAGGACCAAAGAGACCCAGTACTTC.

The rearrangement uses TRBV6-5 and TRBJ2-2; TRBD1 matches 7 bases. The CDR3 length is 16 residues. Germline lookup yields CDR1 MNHEY and CDR2 SVGAGI. V gave up 2 bases and J gave up 6 bases; unmatched junction bases: 9. CDR3 in DNA: TGTGCCAGCAGTTACACCAACAACAGGGGTTCCGGGGAGCTGTTTTTT. Protein sequence: CASSYTNNRGSGELFF.

In DNA, the CDR3 is TGTGCCAGCAGCTACGGACTAACCCTGTCTGGTTACAATGAGCAGTTCTTC. The encoded protein is CASSYGLTLSGYNEQFF. The chain couples TRBV11-2 to TRBJ2-1; tentative D call: TRBD2 (6 bases). V was trimmed by 4 bases and J by 4 bases, leaving 20 bases between them. The CDR3 is 17 residues long. The germline CDR1 and CDR2 sequences are SGHAT and FQNNGV.

In regard to this clone: Other DNA variants within this sample encode the same CDR3. The chain carries TRBV28 and TRBJ2-5; D may be TRBD2 (6 bases). The germline V gene encodes CDR1 MDHEN and CDR2 SYDVKM. V lost 2 bases and J lost 1, with 8 bases in between. This CDR3 comprises 14 residues. The CDR3 bases are TGTGCCAGCAGTTTACGGGACTTCCAAGAGACCCAGTACTTC. It encodes CASSLRDFQETQYF.

The CDR3 loop reads CASREDSRGYTF. CDR3 bases: TGTGCCAGCAGAGAAGACTCCCGTGGCTACACCTTC. The genes are TRBV6-5 and TRBJ1-2; D remains unclear. CDR1 and CDR2 from the germline V gene are MNHEY and SVGAGI. There are 12 residues in the CDR3. V lost 6 bases and J lost 7, with 12 bases in between.

The CDR3 bases are TGTGCCAGCGAGAGGGGAGGCAGAGGGGACACTGAAGCTTTCTTT. Translating gives CASERGGRGDTEAFF. The chain recombines TRBV19 with TRBJ1-1, with D possibly being TRBD1 (5 bases). V lost 9 bases to trimming and J lost 3 bases, with 20 bases between them. The CDR3 covers 15 residues. Looked up from germline, CDR1 is LNHDA and CDR2 is SQIVND (reference sequence).

The rearrangement joins TRBV7-2 to TRBJ2-1; TRBD2 matches 11 bases. Trimming removed 5 bases from V and 3 bases from J; junction bases left unmatched: 15. The germline gives CDR1 SGHTA, CDR2 FQGNSA. This CDR3 is 19 amino acids long. CDR3 sequence reads: CASSPFARGLAEFYNEQFF. The CDR3 DNA follows: TGTGCCAGCAGCCCGTTTGCCCGGGGACTAGCGGAGTTCTACAATGAGCAGTTCTTC.

The chain is built from TRBV18 and TRBJ2-7, with D unclear. The CDR3 is 13 amino acids. V was cut by 2 bases and J by 5 bases, with 10 bases left in between. Germline CDR1 reads KGHSH; CDR2 reads LQKENI. The CDR3 sequence is CASSPSLDDEQYF. The CDR3 DNA follows: TGTGCCAGCTCACCATCGTTGGATGACGAGCAGTACTTC.

This clone was seen only a few times. This chain connects TRBV6-5 to TRBJ1-1; no definite D call. The CDR3 is made up of 13 amino acids. V gave up 6 bases and J gave up 4 bases, with 12 bases separating them. Germline V lookup: CDR1 MNHEY, CDR2 SVGAGI. CDR3 sequence reads: CASREHMGTEAFF. The CDR3 nucleotides are TGTGCCAGCAGGGAACACATGGGCACTGAAGCTTTCTTT.

The chain employs TRBV7-2 and TRBJ2-5; 13 bases match TRBD2. The CDR3 is made up of 16 amino acids. Germline V gene lookup returns CDR1 SGHTA and CDR2 FQGNSA. J gave up 5 bases and V 5 bases, and 8 bases lay outside the gene matches. In nucleotides, the CDR3 is TGTGCCAGCAGCACTCGGACTAGCGGGGGCAGGGAGACCCAGTACTTC. It encodes CASSTRTSGGRETQYF.

The chain carries TRBV10-2 and TRBJ1-2; D gene unclear. The CDR3 contains 13 residues. The V and J ends lost 0 bases and 8 bases respectively, with 10 bases between them. Germline values: CDR1 WSHSY, CDR2 SAAADI. The CDR3 is CASSESSGWGYTF. As DNA, the CDR3 is TGCGCCAGCAGTGAGTCCTCGGGGTGGGGCTACACCTTC.

This clone was counted at least ten times. The chain uses TRBV14 and TRBJ2-7; perhaps TRBD1 as D (7 bases). This CDR3 contains 14 residues. CDR1 SGHDN and CDR2 FVKESK come from the germline V gene. Trimming removed 4 bases at V and 6 bases at J, with 16 bases between. The DNA of the CDR3 is TGTGCCAGCAGCCTCAGGGGGGTTCAGTTCGAGCAGTACTTC. This codes for CASSLRGVQFEQYF.

V is TRBV7-9 and J is TRBJ2-3, with TRBD1 identical over 10 bases. The V and J ends lost 1 base and 2 bases, in that order; junction bases with no gene match: 6. This CDR3 has 17 amino acids. Germline CDR1 reads SEHNR; CDR2 reads FQNEAQ (reference sequence). The CDR3 reads CASSLVVGTGVTDTQYF. Here the CDR3 DNA reads TGTGCCAGCAGCTTAGTTGTGGGGACAGGGGTCACAGATACGCAGTATTTT.

The chain combines TRBV27 with TRBJ1-2; 10 bases match TRBD1. V shed 3 bases and J 8 bases; nucleotides not matched to a gene: 9. The germline CDR1 and CDR2 sequences are MNHEY and SMNVEV (reference sequence). The CDR3 spans 15 residues. The CDR3 loop reads CASSFKLGQGGGYTF. The CDR3 nucleotides are TGTGCCAGCAGTTTTAAGTTAGGACAGGGGGGAGGCTACACCTTC.

Ten or more counts support this clone. V and J are TRBV2 and TRBJ2-2; no clear D gene. CDR1 and CDR2 (germline): SNHLY, FYNNEI. The V and J ends lost 6 bases and 1 base respectively, with 9 bases between them. The CDR3 extends over 14 amino acids. CDR3 protein: CASRPAVNTGELFF. The CDR3 DNA reads as TGTGCCAGCAGGCCCGCAGTGAACACCGGGGAGCTGTTTTTT.

The V gene is TRBV5-1, the J gene TRBJ2-2, with D possibly being TRBD2 (6 bases). The CDR3 loop spans 16 amino acids. Germline V gives CDR1 SGHRS, CDR2 YFSETQ. Trimming left V 0 bases short and J 4 bases short, with 13 bases between. The CDR3 DNA reads as TGCGCCAGCAGCTTGGCGGCTAGCGTAAGCACCGGGGAGCTGTTTTTT. This encodes CASSLAASVSTGELFF. The full variable domain, with the rest looked up from reference TRBV5-1 and TRBJ2-2, is KAGVTQTPRYLIKTRGQQVTLSCSPISGHRSVSWYQQTPGQGLQFLFEYFSETQRNKGNFPGRFSGRQFSNSRSEMNVSTLELGDSALYLCASSLAASVSTGELFFGEGSRLTVL.

The V call is TRBV1, the J call TRBJ2-1; the listed D gene, TRBD2, was not tested against the DNA. TRBV1 is described as a pseudogene. The CDR3 has 16 residues. The CDR3 is CTSSQDGTRRGNEQFF. CDR3 DNA: TGCACCAGCAGCCAAGATGGGACTCGACGGGGCAATGAGCAGTTCTTC.

V usage is TRBV28 and J usage is TRBJ1-1; D possibly corresponds to TRBD1 (5 bases). Germline loops: CDR1 MDHEN, CDR2 SYDVKM. Trimming cost V 2 bases and J 4 bases, with 8 bases left between them. CDR3 length: 13 residues. In DNA form, the CDR3 reads TGTGCCAGCAGTTTAGACGACAGCACTGAAGCTTTCTTT. Residues: CASSLDDSTEAFF.

The V call is TRBV7-6, the J call TRBJ1-1; D is uncertain. Germline CDR1 and CDR2: SGHVS and FNYEAQ. The CDR3 totals 14 residues. The V end was cut by 7 bases, the J end by 3 bases, with 15 bases between. This chain's CDR3 is CASTSQFGDTEAFF. In nucleotides, the CDR3 is TGTGCCAGCACCTCTCAATTCGGAGACACTGAAGCTTTCTTT.

The genes are TRBV6-6 and TRBJ2-4, with 8 bases matching TRBD2. Trimming at V came to 2 bases and at J to 8 bases, leaving 5 bases not matched to a gene. This CDR3 is 14 amino acids long. Germline CDR1 is MNHNY and CDR2 is SVGAGI (reference sequence). The CDR3 loop reads CASSYPGLADIQYF. The CDR3 DNA sequence: TGTGCCAGCAGTTACCCCGGACTAGCTGACATTCAGTACTTC.

The V gene is TRBV7-9, the J gene TRBJ2-7, with 7 bases aligning to TRBD2. The CDR3 totals 14 residues. Looked up from germline, CDR1 is SEHNR and CDR2 is FQNEAQ (reference sequence). The V segment lost 7 bases and the J segment 4 bases; nucleotides outside the gene matches: 10. The CDR3 loop reads CASTPLGRGYEQYF. The CDR3 coding sequence is TGTGCCAGCACCCCACTGGGGAGGGGATACGAGCAGTACTTC.

This clone came up a few times. This chain joins TRBV7-2 and TRBJ2-2, with 10 nucleotides matching TRBD2. Germline V CDR1 and CDR2: SGHTA, FQGNSA. J lost 3 bases, V lost 11 bases, and 6 bases had no gene match. The length of the CDR3 is 14 residues. The CDR3 spells CAGRSGRDTGELFF. The CDR3 coding sequence is TGTGCCGGCCGGAGCGGGAGGGACACCGGGGAGCTGTTTTTT.

This chain joins TRBV28 and TRBJ2-7; D gene ambiguous. The CDR3 contains 11 residues. Trimming shortened V by 5 bases and J by 3 bases, and 5 bases separated the two germline ends. Germline V CDR1 and CDR2: MDHEN, SYDVKM. CDR3 region: CASSVRYEQYF. The CDR3 DNA sequence: TGTGCCAGCAGTGTCCGCTACGAGCAGTACTTC. Supplemented by reference TRBV28 and TRBJ2-7, the full variable domain reads DVKVTQSSRYLVKRTGEKVFLECVQDMDHENMFWYRQDPGLGLRLIYFSYDVKMKEKGDIPEGYSVSREKKERFSLILESASTNQTSMYLCASSVRYEQYFGPGTRLTVT.

The chain employs TRBV2 and TRBJ2-5; D not resolved. Germline lookup yields CDR1 SNHLY and CDR2 FYNNEI. This CDR3 is 11 amino acids long. Trimming removed 6 bases from V and 5 bases from J, with 7 bases in between. Here the CDR3 reads CASSLEETQYF. In DNA form, the CDR3 reads TGTGCCAGCAGCTTAGAGGAGACCCAGTACTTC.

This rearrangement joins TRBV30 to TRBJ1-1; D remains unclear. Per germline, CDR1 GTSNPN and CDR2 SVGIG (reference sequence). The ends were cut back, 0 bases at V and 8 bases at J, with 10 bases in the middle. The CDR3 runs to 12 residues. CDR3 residues: CAWSVIYGEAFF. Written as DNA, the CDR3 is TGTGCCTGGAGTGTAATCTACGGGGAAGCTTTCTTT.

The rearrangement uses TRBV6-6 and TRBJ2-3, with TRBD2 matching over 9 bases. CDR1 MNHNY and CDR2 SVGAGI come from the germline V gene (reference sequence). With 4 bases clipped from V and 2 bases from J, the junction kept 4 bases outside the gene matches. The CDR3 length is 15 residues. This chain's CDR3 is CASSSTSGSTDTQYF. The CDR3 nucleotides read TGTGCCAGCAGTTCGACTAGCGGATCCACAGATACGCAGTATTTT.

This clone showed up just a few times. The chain couples TRBV25-1 to TRBJ2-7; 9 nucleotides agree with TRBD2. Looked up from germline, CDR1 is MGHDK and CDR2 is SYGVNS. CDR3 length: 15 amino acids. V gave up 1 base and J gave up 5 bases; unmatched junction bases: 6. The CDR3 spells CASSELAGGRNEQYF. CDR3 nucleotides: TGTGCCAGCAGTGAATTGGCGGGAGGGAGGAACGAGCAGTACTTC.